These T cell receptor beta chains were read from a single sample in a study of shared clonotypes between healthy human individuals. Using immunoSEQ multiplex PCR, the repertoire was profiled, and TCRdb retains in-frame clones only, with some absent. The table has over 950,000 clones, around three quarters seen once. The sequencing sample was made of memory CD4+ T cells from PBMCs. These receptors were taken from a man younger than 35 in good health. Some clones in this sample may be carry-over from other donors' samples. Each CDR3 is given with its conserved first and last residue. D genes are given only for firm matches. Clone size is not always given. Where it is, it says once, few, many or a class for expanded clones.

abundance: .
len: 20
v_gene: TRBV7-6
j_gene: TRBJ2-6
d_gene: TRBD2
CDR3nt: TGTGCCAGCAGCCCTAACCCAACTAGCGGGAGGGCCTCTGGGGCCAACGTCCTGACTTTC
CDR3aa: CASSPNPTSGRASGANVLTF

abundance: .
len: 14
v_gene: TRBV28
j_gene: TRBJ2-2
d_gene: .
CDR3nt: TGTGCCAGCAAACCTACCTACCCCACCGGGGAGCTGTTTTTT
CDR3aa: CASKPTYPTGELFF

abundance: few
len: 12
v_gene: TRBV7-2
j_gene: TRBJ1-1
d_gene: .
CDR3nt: TGTGCCAGCAGCCCGGACGGCACTGAAGCTTTCTTT
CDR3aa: CASSPDGTEAFF

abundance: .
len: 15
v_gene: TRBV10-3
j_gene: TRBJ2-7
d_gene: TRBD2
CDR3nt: TGTGCCATCAGTGAGTCGACTAGCTTGCGGTACGAGCAGTACTTC
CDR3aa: CAISESTSLRYEQYF

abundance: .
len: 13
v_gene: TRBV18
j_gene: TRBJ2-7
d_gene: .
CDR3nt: TGTGCCAGCTCACCGGCGGGCCCCTACGAGCAGTACTTC
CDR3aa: CASSPAGPYEQYF

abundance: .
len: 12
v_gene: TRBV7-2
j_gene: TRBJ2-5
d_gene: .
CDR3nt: TGTGCCAGCAGCTTAAACAGAGAGACCCAGTACTTC
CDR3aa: CASSLNRETQYF

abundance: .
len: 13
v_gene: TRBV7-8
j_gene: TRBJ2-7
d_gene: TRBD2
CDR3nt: TGTGCCAGCAGGCAAGCGGGGGAAAGCGAGCAGTACTTC
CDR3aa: CASRQAGESEQYF

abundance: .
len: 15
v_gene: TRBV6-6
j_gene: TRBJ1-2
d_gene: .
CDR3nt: TGTGCCAGCAGTTTGGCCCCCCAGACGGGTGGGGGCTACACCTTC
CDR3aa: CASSLAPQTGGGYTF

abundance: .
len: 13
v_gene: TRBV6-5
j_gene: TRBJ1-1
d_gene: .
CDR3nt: TGTGCCATCAGGCTTTGGGAGAACACTGAAGCTTTCTTT
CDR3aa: CAIRLWENTEAFF

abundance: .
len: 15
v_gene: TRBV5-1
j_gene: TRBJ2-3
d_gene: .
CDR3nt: TGCGCCAGCAGTTTGGACACCCTGAGCACAGATACGCAGTATTTT
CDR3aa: CASSLDTLSTDTQYF